The clone carrying this T cell receptor beta chain was picked up a small number of times. Healthy Caucasians from Russia aged about 6 to 100 served as donors. The sample is drawn from a study of blood T cells in healthy people across ages. Study-wide context: About one barcoded beta molecule per two T cells was captured by template switching.

After removal of 4 bases from V and 4 bases from J, the junction contained 6 bases not matched to a gene. Germline lookup yields CDR1 SGHTA and CDR2 FQGNSA. CDR3 length equals 15 residues. Sample-barcoded 5' priming and a J-beta primer mix drove a second PCR of about 7 to 11 cycles. Every cDNA was tagged by a template-switch adaptor with 12 random nucleotides. Researchers report that each sample yielded at least 3 million CDR3-containing paired-end reads. TCRdb passed the 5' RACE reads through MiXCR, listing each CDR3 protein once. This table has around 1.5 million distinct CDR3 sequences, 42% appearing once.

This sequence originates from a woman aged 18-30 years in good health. V gene TRBV7-2 combines with J gene TRBJ2-7, with TRBD2 matching over 11 bases. The material sequenced was blood. The CDR3 nucleotides are TGTGCCAGCAGCTGGTCTAGCGGGGGGCAGTACGAGCAGTACTTC. It codes for CASSWSSGGQYEQYF. Full variable domain (missing parts from reference TRBV7-2 and TRBJ2-7): GAGVSQSPSNKVTEKGKDVELRCDPISGHTALYWYRQSLGQGLEFLIYFQGNSAPDKSGLPSDRFSAERTGGSVSTLTIQRTQQEDSAVYLCASSWSSGGQYEQYFGPGTRLTVT.